The text below deals with one TCR beta chain. The antigen is undetermined. The data were taken from a study of cytomegalovirus exposure and HLA in healthy donors. On the study more broadly: Some 200 million T cells yielded roughly 120 million unique TCR beta sequences, as an earlier analysis found.

The germline V gene encodes CDR1 WSHSY and CDR2 SAAADI. This CDR3 comprises 13 residues. With V trimmed by 6 bases and J by 2 bases, 2 bases remained unmatched. In the PCR, 60 Vbeta and 13 Jbeta primers were used. The data were produced by immunoSEQ multiplex PCR, yet TCRdb's version contains in-frame clones alone and is incomplete. The sample lists 120,000 to 150,000 clones; approximately 77% were seen once. Study-level results: Follow-up analysis later connected one missense variant in DCLRE1C with trimming of TCR beta V- and J-genes. Donors belonging to an Asian-associated ancestry cluster reportedly showed fewer N-insertions in productive TCRs than the roughly 670-donor mean, according to what a later analysis found. Earlier analysis looked at TCR beta V segments, and most were productive about 90% or about 30% of the time.

Sequenced material: PBMCs. The chain carries TRBV10-2 and TRBJ2-7; 9 bases align to TRBD2. The TCR sequence derives from a woman in her 50s in good health and CMV-seronegative. The CDR3 is CASRIAGAYEQYF. The CDR3 nucleotides read TGCGCCAGCAGAATAGCGGGGGCCTACGAGCAGTACTTC.